This T cell receptor beta chain is from a study of shared clonotypes between healthy human individuals. Overall study: Used for every donor were three CD4 naive, three CD4 memory, two CD8 naive and one CD8 memory plate.

Researchers divided each subset's genomic DNA evenly across several immunoSEQ plates. TCRdb's copy holds only in-frame clones and misses some; the assay was immunoSEQ multiplex PCR. Of over 2 million clones in the sample, around 93% are singletons; the top ten hold roughly 0.34%. Investigators divided CD4+ cells into CD45RA+ naive and CD45RA-negative memory subsets. CDR3 length equals 14 residues. Per germline, CDR1 MNHNS and CDR2 SASEGT. V was clipped by 6 bases and J by 13 bases, with 24 bases between them. The receptor's source is a man between 18 and 35 years old in good health. Some clones in this sample may be carry-over from other donors' samples. The sample taken for sequencing was naive CD4+ T cells from PBMCs. Subset in this sample: CD45RA+ positively selected. This chain links TRBV6-1 with TRBJ1-1, with unresolved D. CDR3 nucleotides: TGTGCCAGCAGAAAAGAGTTGGTCCAAACCTGGGGTTTCTTT. Translated, it gives CASRKELVQTWGFF.